These 18 T cell receptor beta chains were all obtained from the same sample, sequenced in a study of siplizumab effects on memory and regulatory T cells. Sequencing used immunoSEQ multiplex PCR; TCRdb keeps in-frame clones, though not all of them. Among approximately 60,000 clones listed, 70% to 85% were seen once. Sequencing was performed on memory CD4+ T cells sorted from blood. Receptors were obtained from a human donor in good health.

This CDR3 is CASSWTGGGETQYF. CDR3 bases: TGTGCCAGCAGCTGGACAGGGGGCGGCGAGACCCAGTACTTC. V and J are TRBV5-6 and TRBJ2-5, with 11 positions matching TRBD1. CDR3 length: 14 residues. The germline V gene has CDR1 SGHDT and CDR2 YYEEEE. Losses at the gene ends were 3 bases for V and 5 bases for J; bases not matched to a gene: 3. Full variable domain (missing parts from reference TRBV5-6 and TRBJ2-5): DAGVTQSPTHLIKTRGQQVTLRCSPKSGHDTVSWYQQALGQGPQFIFQYYEEEERQRGNFPDRFSGHQFPNYSSELNVNALLLGDSALYLCASSWTGGGETQYFGPGTRLLVL.

The count of this clone is one. CDR3 DNA sequence: TGTGCCAGCAGTACCAGGGGACAGGGGGGGACCGAGCAGTACTTC. It yields the protein CASSTRGQGGTEQYF. V is TRBV6-6 and J is TRBJ2-7, with 11 bases lining up with TRBD1. Germline assignment: CDR1 MNHNY and CDR2 SVGAGI (reference sequence). V gave up 5 bases and J gave up 6 bases; unmatched junction bases: 9. CDR3 length: 15 residues.

This clone turned up a few times. This chain joins TRBV5-1 and TRBJ2-6; 7 bases agree with TRBD1. This CDR3 region has 19 residues. With 4 bases clipped from V and 0 bases from J, the junction kept 13 bases outside the gene matches. Germline CDR1 is SGHRS and CDR2 is YFSETQ. The CDR3 DNA sequence: TGCGCCAGCAGCACACTCCCGGGACAGAGACACTCTGGGGCCAACGTCCTGACTTTC. It yields the protein CASSTLPGQRHSGANVLTF.

The chain links TRBV5-1 to TRBJ2-3, with D tentatively TRBD1 (6 bases). Germline V gene sequence: CDR1 SGHRS, CDR2 YFSETQ. Trimming took 4 bases from V and 4 from J, leaving 16 bases between them. The CDR3 is 15 residues long. The DNA for the CDR3 is TGCGCCAGCAGCCCCCTGGGACATCCATCAGATACGCAGTATTTT. This sequence encodes CASSPLGHPSDTQYF.

This chain joins TRBV11-3 and TRBJ1-1, with a possible D match to TRBD1 (6 bases). The CDR3 has 15 residues. V gave up 1 base and J gave up 6 bases, with 15 bases separating them. The germline gives CDR1 SGHNT, CDR2 YENEEA. The CDR3 is CASSLGGGGGAEAFF. In nucleotides, the CDR3 is TGTGCCAGCAGCTTAGGGGGAGGGGGAGGCGCTGAAGCTTTCTTT. Complete variable domain (other parts from reference TRBV11-3 and TRBJ1-1): EAGVVQSPRYKIIEKKQPVAFWCNPISGHNTLYWYLQNLGQGPELLIRYENEEAVDDSQLPKDRFSAERLKGVDSTLKIQPAELGDSAVYLCASSLGGGGGAEAFFGQGTRLTVV.

The chain has TRBV6-5 and TRBJ1-5; possible D gene TRBD1, 6 bases. The germline V and J ends were trimmed by 5 bases and 3 bases, with 8 bases remaining between them. The CDR3 consists of 13 residues. From germline, CDR1 is MNHEY and CDR2 SVGAGI. The CDR3 reads CASSGQNNQPQHF. The CDR3 DNA follows: TGTGCCAGCAGTGGACAGAACAATCAGCCCCAGCATTTT.

The rearrangement uses TRBV11-3 and TRBJ2-1; D possibly corresponds to TRBD2 (5 bases). Trimming took 0 bases from V and 6 from J, leaving 12 bases between them. The CDR3 is made up of 15 amino acids. Germline values: CDR1 SGHNT, CDR2 YENEEA. The CDR3: CASSLDLASSNEQFF. The CDR3, as DNA: TGTGCCAGCAGCTTAGATCTGGCTAGCAGCAATGAGCAGTTCTTC.

The rearrangement links TRBV12-5 to TRBJ2-7; D ambiguous. This CDR3 has 11 amino acids. CDR1 is LGHNT and CDR2 is FRNRAP in the germline V gene. V lost 6 bases, J lost 3 bases, and 6 bases lay in between. The CDR3 DNA is TGTGCTAGTGGGACCTACTACGAGCAGTACTTC. It specifies CASGTYYEQYF.

The V call is TRBV11-2, the J call TRBJ2-5; 9 nucleotides match TRBD2. CDR3 size: 15 residues. Germline V gene sequence: CDR1 SGHAT, CDR2 FQNNGV. After removal of 8 bases from V and 4 bases from J, the junction contained 11 bases not matched to a gene. The CDR3 region is CASRDGGGGTETQYF. CDR3 bases: TGTGCCAGCCGAGATGGCGGGGGGGGTACAGAGACCCAGTACTTC.

The V and J genes are TRBV6-1 and TRBJ1-2, with 7 positions matching TRBD1. Germline CDR1 MNHNS, CDR2 SASEGT. This CDR3 has 12 amino acids. Trimming at V came to 5 bases and at J to 6 bases, leaving 3 bases not matched to a gene. This CDR3 reads CASSSQGDGYTF. DNA of the CDR3: TGTGCCAGCAGTTCCCAGGGGGATGGCTACACCTTC.

The V and J genes are TRBV7-2 and TRBJ2-5; D gene uncertain. The length of the CDR3 is 11 residues. With 4 bases removed from V and 2 bases from J, the gap between germline ends came to 2 bases. Germline V gene lookup returns CDR1 SGHTA and CDR2 FQGNSA. The CDR3 sequence is CASSSQETQYF. The CDR3 DNA reads as TGTGCCAGCAGCTCTCAAGAGACCCAGTACTTC.

The chain has TRBV29-1 and TRBJ2-7, with D unclear. V was shortened by 7 bases and J by 3 bases, with 10 bases between the two germline ends. Germline CDR1 reads SQVTM; CDR2 reads ANQGSEA. CDR3 size: 11 residues. CDR3 region: CSASSVYEQYF. CDR3 in DNA: TGCAGCGCAAGCAGCGTCTACGAGCAGTACTTC.

The rearrangement links TRBV2 to TRBJ1-1; tentative D call: TRBD1 (6 bases). This CDR3 is built from 16 residues. Trimming took 8 bases from V and 4 from J, leaving 23 bases between them. Germline-derived CDR1 and CDR2 are SNHLY and FYNNEI. The DNA for the CDR3 is TGTGCCAGCTCGTACATCCGGGGGCAGTTCTCCACTGAAGCTTTCTTT. This codes for CASSYIRGQFSTEAFF.

The chain is built from TRBV4-2 and TRBJ1-1, with D unresolved. V was trimmed by 5 bases and J by 1 base, leaving 8 bases between them. Looked up from germline, CDR1 is LGHNA and CDR2 is YNFKEQ. The CDR3 consists of 13 residues. The CDR3 here is CASSLPGNTEAFF. CDR3 bases: TGTGCCAGCAGCTTACCGGGGAACACTGAAGCTTTCTTT.

The chain couples TRBV28 to TRBJ2-5; D gene uncertain. Trimming stripped 3 bases from V and 5 bases from J, with 7 bases between. The germline V gene encodes CDR1 MDHEN and CDR2 SYDVKM. This CDR3 has 12 residues. The CDR3 protein is CASSLGPETQYF. Written as DNA, the CDR3 is TGTGCCAGCAGTTTGGGCCCGGAGACCCAGTACTTC.

The rearrangement uses TRBV27 and TRBJ1-5; the D is unclear. Germline-derived CDR1 and CDR2 are MNHEY and SMNVEV (reference sequence). V shed 2 bases and J shed 5 bases, with 10 bases lying between them. The CDR3 consists of 14 residues. CDR3 coding DNA: TGTGCCAGCAGTTTACGATTTCAAGATCAGCCCCAGCATTTT. Translated, it gives CASSLRFQDQPQHF.

V usage is TRBV16 and J usage is TRBJ1-5, with 8 nucleotides matching TRBD1. Germline CDR1 and CDR2: KGHSY and FQNENV. The V and J ends lost 0 bases and 0 bases, in that order; junction bases with no gene match: 13. This CDR3 is built from 20 residues. The CDR3 coding sequence is TGTGCCAGCAGCCAATCGCCGGGACAGGCGGGCACCTATAGCAATCAGCCCCAGCATTTT. Translated, it gives CASSQSPGQAGTYSNQPQHF.

V gene TRBV6-5 combines with J gene TRBJ1-3; the D gene is possibly TRBD1 (5 bases). CDR3 length: 14 amino acids. The V gene's germline CDR1 is MNHEY and CDR2 SVGAGI. V lost 7 bases and J lost 1, with 11 bases in between. The CDR3 protein is CASNSWGSGNTIYF. The CDR3 DNA reads as TGTGCCAGCAATAGTTGGGGGTCTGGAAACACCATATATTTT.